These 23 T cell receptor beta chains originate from one sample sequenced in a study of spatial heterogeneity in lung cancer. From the 5' RACE reads, TCRdb called clonotypes with MiXCR, one entry per CDR3 protein. The table records around 9,800 distinct CDR3 sequences, approximately 6.8% of them present only once. Time point given: sample taken at primary tumor resection. Unsorted whole RNA of tumor, nontumor lung or frozen PBMC was sequenced. Sequencing was performed on PBMCs, taken at surgery. Source of these receptors: a male donor with early-stage non-small cell lung cancer.

This clonotype was observed many times. Little can be read into the size of this beta chain, an off-target read in a library designed for alpha chains. The chain couples TRBV28 to TRBJ2-3, with D perhaps matching TRBD2 (6 bases). From germline, CDR1 is MDHEN and CDR2 SYDVKM. The CDR3 has 13 amino acids. Between the trimmed V and J ends, which lost 5 bases and 6 bases, there was a span of 12 bases. The CDR3 DNA is TGTGCCAGCAGTCCGCCCGCGGGGGATACGCAGTATTTT. Translated: CASSPPAGDTQYF. Supplemented by reference TRBV28 and TRBJ2-3, the full variable domain reads DVKVTQSSRYLVKRTGEKVFLECVQDMDHENMFWYRQDPGLGLRLIYFSYDVKMKEKGDIPEGYSVSREKKERFSLILESASTNQTSMYLCASSPPAGDTQYFGPGTRLTVL.

Concerning this clonotype: Being off target in a library aimed at alpha chains, this beta chain has a size of little meaning. The chain recombines TRBV6-1 with TRBJ2-7; 7 nucleotides line up with TRBD2. V gave up 9 bases and J gave up 0 bases; unmatched junction bases: 8. The CDR3 is 14 residues long. Germline V gives CDR1 MNHNS, CDR2 SASEGT. The CDR3 spells CASRQRDHSYEQYF. Written as DNA, the CDR3 is TGTGCCAGTCGTCAGCGGGACCACTCCTACGAGCAGTACTTC.

This clonotype was seen many times. This beta chain came through as a stray read in a library set up for alpha chains, and its size says little. The chain couples TRBV7-2 to TRBJ2-5; 10 bases match TRBD2. The CDR3 is 16 residues long. From germline, CDR1 is SGHTA and CDR2 FQGNSA. Losses at the gene ends were 5 bases for V and 5 bases for J; bases not matched to a gene: 11. For the CDR3, the DNA is TGTGCCAGCAGCGCCCGGGGTAGCGGGGGGCGGGAGACCCAGTACTTC. Translated: CASSARGSGGRETQYF.

This clonotype was counted many times. This beta chain slipped into a library made for alpha chains as a stray read, so its size is not meaningful. This chain joins TRBV18 and TRBJ1-6; D is unresolved. Trimming left V 6 bases short and J 6 bases short, with 12 bases between. Germline-derived CDR1 and CDR2 are KGHSH and LQKENI. This CDR3 has 14 amino acids. CDR3 sequence (DNA): TGTGCCAGCTCCCCTAATGGGGTTAATTCACCCCTCCACTTT. Its translation: CASSPNGVNSPLHF.

This clonotype was observed many times. Being off target in a library aimed at alpha chains, this beta chain has a size of little meaning. The CDR3: CASSPLSTGGPDRDTQYF. The CDR3 DNA is TGCGCCAGCAGCCCCCTCTCGACGGGAGGGCCAGATCGGGATACGCAGTATTTT. The chain carries TRBV4-1 and TRBJ2-3, with 8 positions matching TRBD2. The CDR3 is made up of 18 amino acids. The germline gives CDR1 MGHRA, CDR2 YSYEKL. V dropped 4 bases and J dropped 6; count of bases not matched to a gene: 18.

In its sample, this clonotype is medium-sized (0.01 to 0.1%). The library was designed around alpha chains, so this beta chain is a stray read whose abundance carries little weight. This chain links TRBV7-2 with TRBJ2-1; no clear D. The CDR3 has 16 amino acids. CDR1 is SGHTA, CDR2 FQGNSA, per germline. With 2 bases removed from V and 5 bases from J, the gap between germline ends came to 16 bases. CDR3 protein: CASSLMDLSYHNEQFF. DNA for the CDR3: TGTGCCAGCAGCTTAATGGACCTTAGCTACCACAATGAGCAGTTCTTC.

There are a few counts of this clonotype. Since it is a stray read in a library aimed at alpha chains, this beta chain has a size that is not meaningful. The chain uses TRBV13 and TRBJ2-7, with D possibly TRBD1 on 5 matching bases. The CDR3 spans 15 residues. V was shortened by 4 bases and J by 0 bases, with 13 bases between the two germline ends. CDR1 PRHDT and CDR2 FYEKMQ come from the germline V gene (reference sequence). The CDR3 sequence: CASSSQTASSYEQYF. CDR3 nucleotides: TGTGCCAGCAGCTCCCAGACAGCCTCCTCCTACGAGCAGTACTTC.

This clonotype was seen a few times. The library was designed around alpha chains, so this beta chain is a stray read whose abundance carries little weight. V is TRBV20-1 and J is TRBJ1-2; TRBD1 agrees at 8 bases. In germline, CDR1 is DFQATT, CDR2 SNEGSKA (reference sequence). The CDR3 runs 17 residues. With 7 bases clipped from V and 5 bases from J, the junction kept 21 bases outside the gene matches. In nucleotides, the CDR3 is TGCAGTGGCAATCCCCGACAGGGGCGTCTGGATGGGTATGGCTACACCTTC. This codes for CSGNPRQGRLDGYGYTF.

This clonotype was seen many times. The size of this beta chain means little, since it is a stray read in a library made for alpha chains. This rearrangement joins TRBV4-1 to TRBJ1-5, with D uncertain. The V end lost 2 bases, the J end lost 0 bases, and 5 bases lay between the germline ends. In germline, CDR1 is MGHRA, CDR2 YSYEKL. CDR3 length: 14 amino acids. The CDR3 region has the DNA TGCGCCAGCAGCCAATCGGATAGCAATCAGCCCCAGCATTTT. Amino acids: CASSQSDSNQPQHF.

As for this clonotype: This beta chain is a stray sequence in a library constructed for alpha chains; its clone size is not meaningful. V gene TRBV10-1 combines with J gene TRBJ2-7; 13 bases fit TRBD2. Germline V gene sequence: CDR1 WNHNN, CDR2 SYGVQD (reference sequence). The trim removed 5 bases at V and 5 bases at J, leaving 9 bases unmatched. CDR3 length: 16 residues. CDR3 protein: CASSSRLAGGVDEQYF. The CDR3 nucleotides are TGCGCCAGCAGTTCCCGACTAGCGGGAGGTGTCGACGAGCAGTACTTC.

This clonotype has a count of ten or more. This beta chain came through as a stray read in a library set up for alpha chains, and its size says little. The chain carries TRBV6-5 and TRBJ2-6, with 12 bases aligning to TRBD1. CDR3 length equals 18 residues. Trimming at V came to 0 bases and at J to 2 bases, leaving 2 bases not matched to a gene. Looked up from germline, CDR1 is MNHEY and CDR2 is SVGAGI. The CDR3 reads CASSYSGTGGAGANVLTF. The CDR3 nucleotides read TGTGCCAGCAGTTACTCCGGGACAGGGGGCGCTGGGGCCAACGTCCTGACTTTC.

This clonotype was counted at least ten times. Since the library was made to target alpha chains, this beta chain is a stray read and its abundance is not meaningful. The J gene is TRBJ2-6, the V gene TRBV5-1; D gene uncertain. Trimming cost V 4 bases and J 1 base, with 15 bases left between them. The CDR3 runs 17 residues. The germline V gene encodes CDR1 SGHRS and CDR2 YFSETQ. CDR3 protein: CASSPGSGPSGANVLTF. The CDR3, as DNA: TGCGCCAGCAGCCCAGGTTCGGGCCCGTCTGGGGCCAACGTCCTGACTTTC.

Turning to this clonotype: This beta chain appears as a stray read in a library generated for alpha chains; its size is not informative. This rearrangement joins TRBV10-3 to TRBJ2-5, with D possibly being TRBD1 (6 bases). The V end lost 3 bases, the J end lost 7 bases, and 6 bases lay between the germline ends. The CDR3 consists of 11 residues. CDR1 and CDR2 from the germline V gene are ENHRY and SYGVKD. The CDR3 DNA reads as TGTGCCATCAGTGACAGGGGGACCCAGTACTTC. Its translation: CAISDRGTQYF.

A note on this clonotype: This beta chain represents an off-target read in a library built for alpha chains; its size is of limited meaning. This chain uses TRBV5-1 with TRBJ1-4, with 7 positions matching TRBD1. V was clipped by 4 bases and J by 0 bases; unmatched bases: 6. The CDR3 is 16 amino acids. Germline V lookup: CDR1 SGHRS, CDR2 YFSETQ. CDR3 in amino acids: CASSLSGTATNEKLFF. CDR3 DNA: TGCGCCAGCAGCCTCTCCGGGACAGCAACTAATGAAAAACTGTTTTTT.

This clonotype was seen at least ten times. This beta chain came through as a stray read in a library set up for alpha chains, and its size says little. The rearrangement joins TRBV5-6 to TRBJ2-3; D might be TRBD1 (5 bases). CDR3 length: 15 residues. The V end lost 1 base, the J end lost 4 bases, and 13 bases lay between the germline ends. Germline CDR1 and CDR2: SGHDT and YYEEEE. The CDR3 DNA reads as TGTGCCAGCAGCTTGATAGGGGCAGATGCAGATACGCAGTATTTT. Protein product: CASSLIGADADTQYF.

Concerning this clonotype: A library prepared for alpha chains yielded this beta chain as an off-target read; its size is of little meaning. V is TRBV6-2 or TRBV6-3 and J is TRBJ2-1, with 10 bases matching TRBD2. The V and J ends lost 7 bases and 2 bases, in that order; junction bases with no gene match: 8. From germline, CDR1 is MNHEY and CDR2 SVGEGT. This CDR3 has 16 amino acids. CDR3 protein: CASNLLAGSTYNEQFF. CDR3 DNA sequence: TGTGCCAGCAATCTACTAGCGGGGTCTACCTACAATGAGCAGTTCTTC.

This clonotype was seen ten or more times. Found in a library prepared for alpha chains, this beta chain is an off-target read, and its abundance has little meaning. The chain links TRBV20-1 to TRBJ1-4, with D maybe TRBD1 (6 bases). V was clipped by 0 bases and J by 8 bases, with 10 bases between them. Germline V gene sequence: CDR1 DFQATT, CDR2 SNEGSKA (reference sequence). The CDR3 length is 13 residues. The CDR3 sequence is CSAREGAWEKLFF. The CDR3 nucleotides read TGCAGTGCTAGAGAGGGGGCTTGGGAAAAACTGTTTTTT.

This clonotype was counted only a few times. This beta chain represents an off-target read in a library built for alpha chains; its size is of limited meaning. The chain combines TRBV11-1 with TRBJ2-5; 10 positions agree with TRBD2. The J segment lost 12 bases and the V segment lost 5 bases, leaving 15 bases of the junction unmatched. The CDR3 has 15 amino acids. Germline V gene lookup returns CDR1 SGHAT and CDR2 FQDESV (reference sequence). CDR3 sequence: CASSRRLAGYQGKYF. In DNA form, the CDR3 reads TGTGCCAGCAGCCGGAGACTAGCGGGCTACCAGGGAAAGTACTTC.

Relative to its sample, this clonotype is medium-sized (0.01 to 0.1%). This beta chain is an unintended read in a library built for alpha chains; its size means little. The chain recombines TRBV2 with TRBJ2-6, with 8 nucleotides matching TRBD1. The J segment lost 4 bases and the V segment lost 7 bases, leaving 6 bases of the junction unmatched. Germline values: CDR1 SNHLY, CDR2 FYNNEI. The CDR3 extends over 15 amino acids. The CDR3 bases are TGTGCCAGCACTGCAGGGGGCTCGGGGGCCAACGTCCTGACTTTC. Amino acid sequence: CASTAGGSGANVLTF.

On this clonotype: This beta chain slipped into a library made for alpha chains as a stray read, so its size is not meaningful. This chain joins TRBV7-8 and TRBJ1-5; possible D gene TRBD1, 6 bases. This CDR3 has 16 residues. Per the germline V gene, CDR1 is SGHVS and CDR2 is FQNEAQ. The V gene lost 5 bases and the J gene lost 3 bases, with 17 bases spanning the gap. The CDR3 DNA reads TGTGCCAGCAGCAAACGACCGGGACAAATCAATCAGCCCCAGCATTTT. Translated, it gives CASSKRPGQINQPQHF.

This clonotype was seen at least ten times. This beta chain is an unintended read in a library built for alpha chains; its size means little. The rearrangement joins TRBV7-9 to TRBJ1-3, with no clear D. The V gene's germline CDR1 is SEHNR and CDR2 FQNEAQ (reference sequence). The V and J ends lost 3 bases and 0 bases respectively, with 12 bases between them. This CDR3 is built from 16 residues. The CDR3 reads CASSLAQAGSGNTIYF. The CDR3 nucleotides are TGTGCCAGCAGCTTGGCCCAGGCCGGCTCTGGAAACACCATATATTTT.

This clonotype was counted ten times or more. This beta chain appears as a stray read in a library generated for alpha chains; its size is not informative. The rearrangement joins TRBV20-1 to TRBJ2-5, with D possibly matching TRBD2 (6 bases). Germline V lookup: CDR1 DFQATT, CDR2 SNEGSKA (reference sequence). With 4 bases removed from V and 3 bases from J, the gap between germline ends came to 9 bases. The CDR3 loop spans 12 amino acids. CDR3 sequence reads: CSANAGKETQYF. The CDR3 DNA follows: TGCAGTGCTAATGCGGGGAAAGAGACCCAGTACTTC.

This clonotype has more than one count but fewer than ten. Little can be read into the size of this beta chain, an off-target read in a library designed for alpha chains. V gene TRBV28 combines with J gene TRBJ2-7; 14 bases agree with TRBD2. CDR3 length: 18 residues. The ends lost 5 bases at V and 0 bases at J; junction bases unmatched: 9. Germline CDR1 and CDR2: MDHEN and SYDVKM. CDR3 sequence (DNA): TGTGCCAGCAGTCCCCCCCGGACTAGCGGGAGGAGCTCCTACGAGCAGTACTTC. Residues: CASSPPRTSGRSSYEQYF.